The rows below give T cell receptor beta chains drawn from one sample of a study of T cells in Graves' hyperthyroidism and ophthalmopathy. One entry per CDR3 protein, called by TCRdb with MiXCR from the multiplex PCR reads. Among about 720,000 distinct CDR3 sequences, over 15% were seen once, and the ten largest hold around 7.7%. What was sequenced was blood. These receptors originate from a man between 18 and 29 years old with Graves' hyperthyroidism. The CDR3 runs from the conserved cysteine through the conserved F or W. A D gene is named only where the DNA matches it firmly. Clone size is not always given. Where it is, it says once, few, many or a class for expanded clones.

D gene: NA; clone size: many; J gene: TRBJ2-1; V gene: TRBV5-5; CDR3 protein: CASSEREYNEQFF; CDR3 DNA: TGTGCCAGCAGCGAGAGGGAATACAATGAGCAGTTCTTC
D gene: NA; clone size: NA; J gene: TRBJ1-4; V gene: TRBV2; CDR3 protein: CASRRTPTTNEKLFF; CDR3 DNA: TGTGCCAGCAGAAGGACGCCGACAACTAATGAAAAACTGTTTTTT
D gene: NA; clone size: few; J gene: TRBJ2-3; V gene: TRBV7-8; CDR3 protein: CASQGERVTDTQYF; CDR3 DNA: TGTGCCAGCCAAGGAGAAAGGGTCACAGATACGCAGTATTTT
D gene: NA; clone size: NA; J gene: TRBJ2-7; V gene: TRBV5-1; CDR3 protein: CASKGNYEQYF; CDR3 DNA: TGCGCCAGCAAGGGAAACTACGAGCAGTACTTC
D gene: TRBD1; clone size: many; J gene: TRBJ1-4; V gene: TRBV20-1; CDR3 protein: CSARASKTGTNEKLFF; CDR3 DNA: TGCAGTGCTAGAGCCAGTAAGACAGGGACTAATGAAAAACTGTTTTTT
D gene: TRBD1; clone size: NA; J gene: TRBJ2-7; V gene: TRBV4-1; CDR3 protein: CASSQVGDRAYEQYF; CDR3 DNA: TGCGCCAGCAGCCAAGTGGGAGACAGGGCGTACGAGCAGTACTTC
D gene: NA; clone size: NA; J gene: TRBJ2-3; V gene: TRBV4-2; CDR3 protein: CASSQALGAVGTDTQYF; CDR3 DNA: TGTGCCAGCAGCCAGGCCCTAGGTGCAGTTGGCACAGATACGCAGTATTTT
D gene: NA; clone size: many; J gene: TRBJ1-2; V gene: TRBV27; CDR3 protein: CASSFDSTAPNYGYTF; CDR3 DNA: TGTGCCAGCAGTTTCGACTCGACAGCCCCTAACTATGGCTACACCTTC
D gene: NA; clone size: NA; J gene: TRBJ1-2; V gene: TRBV7-2; CDR3 protein: CASSLAETDNYGNTF; CDR3 DNA: TGTGCCAGCAGCTTAGCAGAGACAGATAACTATGGCAACACCTTC
D gene: NA; clone size: many; J gene: TRBJ2-1; V gene: TRBV7-3; CDR3 protein: CASSLTGTSSYNEQFF; CDR3 DNA: TGTGCCAGCAGCTTAACAGGGACATCCTCCTACAATGAGCAGTTCTTC
D gene: NA; clone size: NA; J gene: TRBJ1-2; V gene: TRBV6-2/TRBV6-3; CDR3 protein: CASSTSTAANGYTF; CDR3 DNA: TGTGCCAGCAGTACCTCGACAGCCGCGAATGGCTACACCTTC
D gene: NA; clone size: few; J gene: TRBJ2-3; V gene: TRBV4-3; CDR3 protein: CASSQGRIRGTDTQYF; CDR3 DNA: TGCGCCAGCAGCCAAGGGCGTATCAGGGGCACAGATACGCAGTATTTT
D gene: NA; clone size: NA; J gene: TRBJ2-3; V gene: TRBV24-1; CDR3 protein: CATSDSPSVSLRADTQYF; CDR3 DNA: TGTGCCACCAGTGATTCACCTAGCGTCTCCCTAAGGGCAGATACGCAGTATTTT
D gene: TRBD2; clone size: NA; J gene: TRBJ2-1; V gene: TRBV30; CDR3 protein: CAWSGGTSGGAYYNEQFF; CDR3 DNA: TGTGCCTGGAGTGGAGGGACTAGCGGAGGGGCTTATTACAATGAGCAGTTCTTC
D gene: TRBD2; clone size: many; J gene: TRBJ2-7; V gene: TRBV20-1; CDR3 protein: CSARSPGTSNHEQYF; CDR3 DNA: TGCAGTGCTCGTTCCCCCGGGACTAGTAACCACGAGCAGTACTTC
D gene: TRBD1; clone size: NA; J gene: TRBJ2-7; V gene: TRBV4-3; CDR3 protein: CASSQDDRADEQYF; CDR3 DNA: TGCGCCAGCAGCCAAGATGACAGGGCCGACGAGCAGTACTTC
D gene: NA; clone size: many; J gene: TRBJ2-3; V gene: TRBV2; CDR3 protein: CASSEEVTDTQYF; CDR3 DNA: TGTGCCAGCAGTGAAGAGGTCACAGATACGCAGTATTTT
D gene: TRBD2; clone size: many; J gene: TRBJ2-1; V gene: TRBV28; CDR3 protein: CASVGLAGLNEQFF; CDR3 DNA: TGTGCCAGCGTGGGACTAGCGGGACTCAATGAGCAGTTCTTC
D gene: NA; clone size: NA; J gene: TRBJ2-3; V gene: TRBV6-1; CDR3 protein: CASSSGANPTDTQYF; CDR3 DNA: TGTGCCAGCAGCTCTGGAGCAAACCCCACAGATACGCAGTATTTT
D gene: TRBD1; clone size: NA; J gene: TRBJ1-1; V gene: TRBV4-1; CDR3 protein: CASSHYRGLAEAFF; CDR3 DNA: TGCGCCAGCAGCCACTACAGGGGGCTGGCTGAAGCTTTCTTT
D gene: TRBD1; clone size: many; J gene: TRBJ2-3; V gene: TRBV3-1; CDR3 protein: CASSHGTGGLDTQYF; CDR3 DNA: TGTGCCAGCAGCCACGGGACAGGGGGTTTGGATACGCAGTATTTT
D gene: NA; clone size: many; J gene: TRBJ2-7; V gene: TRBV5-6; CDR3 protein: CASREKTDYFYEQYF; CDR3 DNA: TGTGCCAGCAGAGAGAAGACAGACTACTTCTACGAGCAGTACTTC
D gene: NA; clone size: NA; J gene: TRBJ1-4; V gene: TRBV7-9; CDR3 protein: CASRTGRYNEKLFF; CDR3 DNA: TGTGCCAGCAGAACAGGACGGTATAATGAAAAACTGTTTTTT
D gene: NA; clone size: NA; J gene: TRBJ1-1; V gene: TRBV12-3/TRBV12-4; CDR3 protein: CASSLYRKSTEAFF; CDR3 DNA: TGTGCCAGCAGTTTATACAGGAAGAGCACTGAAGCTTTCTTT
D gene: TRBD2; clone size: few; J gene: TRBJ2-1; V gene: TRBV19; CDR3 protein: CASSALAGGPAYNEQFF; CDR3 DNA: TGTGCCAGTTCGGCCCTAGCGGGAGGGCCGGCCTACAATGAGCAGTTCTTC
D gene: NA; clone size: NA; J gene: TRBJ2-6; V gene: TRBV7-9; CDR3 protein: CASSSRGGGTGANVLTF; CDR3 DNA: TGTGCCAGCAGCTCCCGCGGAGGGGGGACGGGGGCCAACGTCCTGACTTTC
D gene: TRBD1; clone size: few; J gene: TRBJ1-5; V gene: TRBV30; CDR3 protein: CAWSAQNRGHQPQHF; CDR3 DNA: TGTGCCTGGAGTGCCCAAAACAGGGGACACCAGCCCCAGCATTTT
D gene: NA; clone size: few; J gene: TRBJ2-7; V gene: TRBV4-2; CDR3 protein: CASSVSLASSSYEQYF; CDR3 DNA: TGTGCCAGCAGCGTTTCTCTAGCGTCGAGCTCCTACGAGCAGTACTTC
D gene: TRBD2; clone size: many; J gene: TRBJ2-3; V gene: TRBV7-2; CDR3 protein: CASSPWTSGNEDTQYF; CDR3 DNA: TGTGCCAGCAGCCCATGGACTAGCGGGAACGAAGATACGCAGTATTTT
D gene: NA; clone size: many; J gene: TRBJ2-3; V gene: TRBV6-2/TRBV6-3; CDR3 protein: CASRRLADTQYF; CDR3 DNA: TGTGCCAGCAGACGCCTCGCAGATACGCAGTATTTT
D gene: TRBD1; clone size: many; J gene: TRBJ2-7; V gene: TRBV30; CDR3 protein: CAWSAGDRGRGPHEQYF; CDR3 DNA: TGTGCCTGGAGTGCGGGGGACAGGGGGCGAGGGCCCCACGAGCAGTACTTC
D gene: NA; clone size: few; J gene: TRBJ1-5; V gene: TRBV7-9; CDR3 protein: CASSQGGNGQPQHF; CDR3 DNA: TGTGCCAGCAGTCAGGGCGGGAACGGTCAGCCCCAGCATTTT
D gene: TRBD1; clone size: many; J gene: TRBJ2-2; V gene: TRBV28; CDR3 protein: CASSLGDQGALGELFF; CDR3 DNA: TGTGCCAGCAGTTTAGGAGATCAGGGGGCCCTCGGGGAGCTGTTTTTT
D gene: NA; clone size: many; J gene: TRBJ2-5; V gene: TRBV15; CDR3 protein: CATSRVGDKETQYF; CDR3 DNA: TGTGCCACCAGCAGAGTTGGGGATAAGGAGACCCAGTACTTC
D gene: TRBD1; clone size: few; J gene: TRBJ2-2; V gene: TRBV29-1; CDR3 protein: CSSRDRVIWSTGELFF; CDR3 DNA: TGCAGCAGCCGGGACAGGGTCATCTGGAGCACCGGGGAGCTGTTTTTT
D gene: NA; clone size: few; J gene: TRBJ2-7; V gene: TRBV7-9; CDR3 protein: CASLAGVSYEQYF; CDR3 DNA: TGTGCCAGCTTGGCCGGTGTCTCCTACGAGCAGTACTTC
D gene: TRBD1; clone size: few; J gene: TRBJ2-3; V gene: TRBV5-6; CDR3 protein: CASSAGQGGLADTQYF; CDR3 DNA: TGTGCCAGCAGCGCAGGACAGGGTGGTTTAGCAGATACGCAGTATTTT
D gene: TRBD1; clone size: few; J gene: TRBJ2-1; V gene: TRBV20-1; CDR3 protein: CSASLTGYGEQFF; CDR3 DNA: TGCAGTGCTAGTCTGACAGGGTATGGGGAGCAGTTCTTC
D gene: NA; clone size: few; J gene: TRBJ2-3; V gene: TRBV6-2/TRBV6-3; CDR3 protein: CASSYSIQTLALRTDTQYF; CDR3 DNA: TGTGCCAGCAGTTACTCGATACAGACTCTAGCTCTACGCACAGATACGCAGTATTTT
D gene: NA; clone size: NA; J gene: TRBJ1-4; V gene: TRBV6-9; CDR3 protein: CASSYLPGTHPRSTNEKLFF; CDR3 DNA: TGTGCCAGCAGTTACCTCCCCGGGACCCACCCGAGATCGACTAATGAAAAACTGTTTTTT
D gene: NA; clone size: NA; J gene: TRBJ2-3; V gene: TRBV6-1; CDR3 protein: CASSEAVLSSTDTQYF; CDR3 DNA: TGTGCCAGCAGTGAAGCGGTTCTATCTTCCACAGATACGCAGTATTTT
D gene: NA; clone size: NA; J gene: TRBJ1-5; V gene: TRBV20-1; CDR3 protein: CRGGGPKTGPQHF; CDR3 DNA: TGCAGGGGGGGGGGACCGAAGACCGGGCCCCAGCATTTT
D gene: TRBD2; clone size: many; J gene: TRBJ2-1; V gene: TRBV6-2/TRBV6-3; CDR3 protein: CASSSRGSSYNEQFF; CDR3 DNA: TGTGCCAGCAGTTCCCGCGGGAGCTCCTACAATGAGCAGTTCTTC
D gene: NA; clone size: few; J gene: TRBJ1-1; V gene: TRBV20-1; CDR3 protein: CSARDRLPRVTFF; CDR3 DNA: TGCAGTGCTAGAGATCGGCTTCCCAGGGTTACTTTCTTT
D gene: NA; clone size: NA; J gene: TRBJ1-5; V gene: TRBV12-3/TRBV12-4; CDR3 protein: CASSGQGNSNQPQHF; CDR3 DNA: TGTGCCAGCAGTGGACAAGGAAATAGCAATCAGCCCCAGCATTTT
D gene: TRBD2; clone size: NA; J gene: TRBJ2-3; V gene: TRBV15; CDR3 protein: CATARVAGVDTQYF; CDR3 DNA: TGTGCCACCGCCCGGGTAGCGGGAGTAGATACGCAGTATTTT
D gene: NA; clone size: NA; J gene: TRBJ1-1; V gene: TRBV20-1; CDR3 protein: CSATDGPNTEAFF; CDR3 DNA: TGCAGTGCGACGGACGGACCAAACACTGAAGCTTTCTTT
D gene: TRBD1; clone size: NA; J gene: TRBJ1-2; V gene: TRBV4-2; CDR3 protein: CASSQEWTGGDYGYTF; CDR3 DNA: TGTGCCAGCAGCCAAGAATGGACAGGGGGGGACTATGGCTACACCTTC
D gene: NA; clone size: NA; J gene: TRBJ1-1; V gene: TRBV4-3; CDR3 protein: CASSPKREREAFF; CDR3 DNA: TGCGCCAGCAGCCCCAAGAGAGAACGTGAAGCTTTCTTT